These T cell receptor beta chains were read from a single sample in a study of shared clonotypes between healthy human individuals. The protocol was immunoSEQ multiplex PCR, while the TCRdb copy is restricted to in-frame clones and leaves out a portion. The sample carries about 450,000 clones, less than 80% recorded once. Material: PBMCs. The receptors come from a middle-aged woman in good health. Some clones in this sample may be carry-over from other donors' samples. The CDR3 runs from the conserved cysteine through the conserved F or W. The D gene is left open where the match is weak. Not every row has a clone size; where given, it reads once, few, many or a size class.

d_call: TRBD2; j_call: TRBJ2-1; v_call: TRBV7-2; clone_size: once; cdr3_nt: TGTGCCAGCAGCTTTGCGGGAGGGTCCTACAATGAGCAGTTCTTC; cdr3_aa: CASSFAGGSYNEQFF
d_call: NA; j_call: TRBJ2-1; v_call: TRBV19; clone_size: NA; cdr3_nt: TGTGCCAGTAGTATCGTGGGGCTGACGATCTACAATGAGCAGTTCTTC; cdr3_aa: CASSIVGLTIYNEQFF
d_call: TRBD1; j_call: TRBJ1-2; v_call: TRBV19; clone_size: NA; cdr3_nt: TGTGCCAGTAGGGGACAGGGTGAAATTTATGGCTACACCTTC; cdr3_aa: CASRGQGEIYGYTF
d_call: NA; j_call: TRBJ1-1; v_call: TRBV7-2; clone_size: NA; cdr3_nt: TGTGCCAGCAGCTTAGTCCTGGGATCCACCACTGAAGCTTTCTTT; cdr3_aa: CASSLVLGSTTEAFF
d_call: TRBD2; j_call: TRBJ2-1; v_call: TRBV7-9; clone_size: NA; cdr3_nt: TGTGCCAGCAGCTTAGCGTGGAGCGGGAGATCCTACAATGAGCAGTTCTTC; cdr3_aa: CASSLAWSGRSYNEQFF
d_call: TRBD2; j_call: TRBJ2-1; v_call: TRBV5-1; clone_size: NA; cdr3_nt: TGCGCCAGCAGCCCTGGACTAGCGGGAGGGAATGAGCAGTTCTTC; cdr3_aa: CASSPGLAGGNEQFF
d_call: NA; j_call: TRBJ1-3; v_call: TRBV11-2; clone_size: NA; cdr3_nt: TGTGCCAGCAGCTTGCAGGGAATGGCTGGAAACACCATATATTTT; cdr3_aa: CASSLQGMAGNTIYF
d_call: TRBD2; j_call: TRBJ2-7; v_call: TRBV4-1; clone_size: NA; cdr3_nt: TGCGCCAGCAGCCATCAAAAAGCTAGCGGGAGTGGCTACGAGCAGTACTTC; cdr3_aa: CASSHQKASGSGYEQYF
d_call: NA; j_call: TRBJ1-4; v_call: TRBV5-1; clone_size: NA; cdr3_nt: TGCGCCAGCAGGCTTGGAAGGGGTACTAATGAAAAACTGTTTTTT; cdr3_aa: CASRLGRGTNEKLFF
d_call: NA; j_call: TRBJ2-7; v_call: TRBV25-1; clone_size: once; cdr3_nt: TGTGCCAGCAGTGACCTTGAGGGTTATCGGGAGCAGTACTTC; cdr3_aa: CASSDLEGYREQYF
d_call: NA; j_call: TRBJ2-7; v_call: TRBV2; clone_size: NA; cdr3_nt: TGTGCCAGCAGTGTTCCCCTCTCCTACGAGCAGTACTTC; cdr3_aa: CASSVPLSYEQYF
d_call: TRBD2; j_call: TRBJ2-5; v_call: TRBV9; clone_size: NA; cdr3_nt: TGTGCCAGCAGCGTAGGAACTGGGGGAGGGCAAGAGACCCAGTACTTC; cdr3_aa: CASSVGTGGGQETQYF
d_call: NA; j_call: TRBJ1-2; v_call: TRBV4-2; clone_size: NA; cdr3_nt: TGTGCCAGCAGCCAAGAATACAGTAACTATGGCTACACCTTC; cdr3_aa: CASSQEYSNYGYTF
d_call: NA; j_call: TRBJ1-1; v_call: TRBV9; clone_size: NA; cdr3_nt: TGTGCCAGCAGCTTCCGACCCAGGGAACCCACTGAAGCTTTCTTT; cdr3_aa: CASSFRPREPTEAFF
d_call: NA; j_call: TRBJ2-3; v_call: TRBV5-1; clone_size: many; cdr3_nt: TGCGCCAGCAGCTTGGTTTTCGCACTCACCCTCACAGATACGCAGTATTTT; cdr3_aa: CASSLVFALTLTDTQYF
d_call: TRBD1; j_call: TRBJ1-1; v_call: TRBV18; clone_size: NA; cdr3_nt: TGTGCCAGCTCCCAGGGGGGGGACACTGAAGCTTTCTTT; cdr3_aa: CASSQGGDTEAFF
d_call: NA; j_call: TRBJ2-3; v_call: TRBV15; clone_size: few; cdr3_nt: TGTGCCACCAGCGCCTCATGGGGGAGCACAGATACGCAGTATTTT; cdr3_aa: CATSASWGSTDTQYF
d_call: TRBD1; j_call: TRBJ2-3; v_call: TRBV11-1; clone_size: NA; cdr3_nt: TGTGCCAGCAGCCCCGGACAGGGTTGGTCAGATACGCAGTATTTT; cdr3_aa: CASSPGQGWSDTQYF
d_call: TRBD2; j_call: TRBJ2-3; v_call: TRBV7-2; clone_size: once; cdr3_nt: TGTGCCAGCAGCTTAAGTCTAGCGGGAACAGATACGCAGTATTTT; cdr3_aa: CASSLSLAGTDTQYF
d_call: NA; j_call: TRBJ1-1; v_call: TRBV6-1; clone_size: NA; cdr3_nt: TGTGCCAGCAGTCCGCGGGAGAGAGGGACTGAAGCTTTCTTT; cdr3_aa: CASSPRERGTEAFF
d_call: NA; j_call: TRBJ2-3; v_call: TRBV6-4; clone_size: NA; cdr3_nt: TGTGCCAGCAGTGACACGGCGGGGAGTAGCACAGATACGCAGTATTTT; cdr3_aa: CASSDTAGSSTDTQYF
d_call: NA; j_call: TRBJ2-2; v_call: TRBV18; clone_size: NA; cdr3_nt: TGTGCCAGCTCACCACCGAACGAAGTTAGCCCGGGCGGGGAGCTGTTTTTT; cdr3_aa: CASSPPNEVSPGGELFF
d_call: TRBD2; j_call: TRBJ2-1; v_call: TRBV11-2; clone_size: NA; cdr3_nt: TGTGCCAGCAGCTTACGCGGGGTCCCCGGACTAGCGGGAGACAATGAGCAGTTCTTC; cdr3_aa: CASSLRGVPGLAGDNEQFF
d_call: NA; j_call: TRBJ1-1; v_call: TRBV19; clone_size: NA; cdr3_nt: TGTGCCAGTAGTATATCGGCAGTTGACACTGAAGCTTTCTTT; cdr3_aa: CASSISAVDTEAFF
d_call: TRBD2; j_call: TRBJ2-7; v_call: TRBV2; clone_size: NA; cdr3_nt: TGTGCCAGCGGCGATAGCGGGGAGGGCTACGAGCAGTACTTC; cdr3_aa: CASGDSGEGYEQYF
d_call: TRBD1; j_call: TRBJ1-1; v_call: TRBV6-1; clone_size: once; cdr3_nt: TGTGCCAGCAGTGAACAGGGGGGGCGTGGGACTGAAGCTTTCTTT; cdr3_aa: CASSEQGGRGTEAFF
d_call: NA; j_call: TRBJ2-7; v_call: TRBV6-5; clone_size: NA; cdr3_nt: TGTGCCAGCAGACCCTGGACTTTTACCCACGAGCAGTACTTC; cdr3_aa: CASRPWTFTHEQYF
d_call: TRBD1; j_call: TRBJ1-3; v_call: TRBV6-1; clone_size: NA; cdr3_nt: TGTGCCAGCAGATTTGGGACAGACCCTGGAAACACCATATATTTT; cdr3_aa: CASRFGTDPGNTIYF
d_call: TRBD2; j_call: TRBJ2-1; v_call: TRBV7-3; clone_size: once; cdr3_nt: TGTGCCAGCAGCTCAGGACTAGCGGGGGAGCAGTTCTTC; cdr3_aa: CASSSGLAGEQFF
d_call: TRBD2; j_call: TRBJ2-5; v_call: TRBV5-1; clone_size: NA; cdr3_nt: TGCGCCAGCAGCTTAAGTATGGCTAGCGGACAAGAGACCCAGTACTTC; cdr3_aa: CASSLSMASGQETQYF
d_call: TRBD2; j_call: TRBJ2-1; v_call: TRBV4-1; clone_size: NA; cdr3_nt: TGCGCCAGCAGCCAAGCAAGCGGGAGCGGGGATGAGCAGTTCTTC; cdr3_aa: CASSQASGSGDEQFF
d_call: TRBD1; j_call: TRBJ1-1; v_call: TRBV6-5; clone_size: NA; cdr3_nt: TGTGCCAGCAGTAGGGACAGGTTGAACACTGAAGCTTTCTTT; cdr3_aa: CASSRDRLNTEAFF
d_call: TRBD2; j_call: TRBJ2-1; v_call: TRBV9; clone_size: NA; cdr3_nt: TGTGCCAGCAGCCCACTAGCGGGAGGCGGAGATGAGCAGTTCTTC; cdr3_aa: CASSPLAGGGDEQFF
d_call: NA; j_call: TRBJ2-7; v_call: TRBV10-3; clone_size: NA; cdr3_nt: TGTGCCATCAGTAGCAGGATCTCCTACGAGCAGTACTTC; cdr3_aa: CAISSRISYEQYF
d_call: NA; j_call: TRBJ2-5; v_call: TRBV19; clone_size: NA; cdr3_nt: TGTGCCAGTAGTACCGACGGGGATGTGGCCCAGTACTTC; cdr3_aa: CASSTDGDVAQYF
d_call: NA; j_call: TRBJ2-2; v_call: TRBV7-3; clone_size: NA; cdr3_nt: TGTGCCAGCAGCCCCCGCATGAACACCGGGGAGCTGTTTTTT; cdr3_aa: CASSPRMNTGELFF
d_call: NA; j_call: TRBJ2-3; v_call: TRBV30; clone_size: NA; cdr3_nt: TGTGCCTGGAGTCGCGGAGTTAGCACAGATACGCAGTATTTT; cdr3_aa: CAWSRGVSTDTQYF
d_call: NA; j_call: TRBJ1-4; v_call: TRBV9; clone_size: NA; cdr3_nt: TGTGCCAGCAGCGTAGATGGGTCCCGTAATGAAAAACTGTTTTTT; cdr3_aa: CASSVDGSRNEKLFF
d_call: NA; j_call: TRBJ2-6; v_call: TRBV6-1; clone_size: once; cdr3_nt: TGTGCCAGCAGTGTGACAGGTTACTCCCTGTCTGGGGCCAACGTCCTGACTTTC; cdr3_aa: CASSVTGYSLSGANVLTF
d_call: NA; j_call: TRBJ2-1; v_call: TRBV19; clone_size: NA; cdr3_nt: TGTGCCAGTAGTATAGGTAGTCTACTAGGTAATGAGCAGTTCTTC; cdr3_aa: CASSIGSLLGNEQFF
d_call: TRBD1; j_call: TRBJ1-2; v_call: TRBV6-1; clone_size: NA; cdr3_nt: TGTGCCAGCAGTGACGGGACAGGGGGAGGGTATGGCTACACCTTC; cdr3_aa: CASSDGTGGGYGYTF
d_call: NA; j_call: TRBJ1-4; v_call: TRBV28; clone_size: NA; cdr3_nt: TGTGCCATCCTGGGGGACGAGGGGGGTGAAAAACTGTTTTTT; cdr3_aa: CAILGDEGGEKLFF
d_call: NA; j_call: TRBJ2-7; v_call: TRBV4-1; clone_size: once; cdr3_nt: TGCGCCAGCAGCCAAGAGGGCTTAAGGGAGCAGTACTTC; cdr3_aa: CASSQEGLREQYF
d_call: NA; j_call: TRBJ1-1; v_call: TRBV5-1; clone_size: NA; cdr3_nt: TGCGCCAGCAGGTCCTCAACTGGGGTCCTAATCAAAGTTAAGAACACTGAAGCTTTCTTT; cdr3_aa: CASRSSTGVLIKVKNTEAFF
d_call: NA; j_call: TRBJ1-5; v_call: TRBV28; clone_size: NA; cdr3_nt: TGTGCCAGCAGTTTATCACCGTATAGCAATCAGCCCCAGCATTTT; cdr3_aa: CASSLSPYSNQPQHF
d_call: NA; j_call: TRBJ1-4; v_call: TRBV28; clone_size: NA; cdr3_nt: TGTGCCAGCAGGCCTCCGACACTCAGGTCCGAAAAACTGTTTTTT; cdr3_aa: CASRPPTLRSEKLFF
d_call: NA; j_call: TRBJ2-2; v_call: TRBV18; clone_size: few; cdr3_nt: TGTGCCAGCTCACCAAGGTCGGCCTCGAACACCGGGGAGCTGTTTTTT; cdr3_aa: CASSPRSASNTGELFF
d_call: TRBD1; j_call: TRBJ2-7; v_call: TRBV27; clone_size: NA; cdr3_nt: TGTGCCAGCAAACGACAGGGACCTTCCTACGAGCAGTACTTC; cdr3_aa: CASKRQGPSYEQYF
d_call: TRBD2; j_call: TRBJ2-1; v_call: TRBV27; clone_size: NA; cdr3_nt: TGTGCCAGCAGTCCCCTTGGGGCGGGAGCCTACAATGAGCAGTTCTTC; cdr3_aa: CASSPLGAGAYNEQFF
d_call: TRBD2; j_call: TRBJ2-7; v_call: TRBV28; clone_size: few; cdr3_nt: TGTGCCAGCAGGGAGGGACTAGCGGGAGTCTACGAGCAGTACTTC; cdr3_aa: CASREGLAGVYEQYF
d_call: NA; j_call: TRBJ2-6; v_call: TRBV28; clone_size: NA; cdr3_nt: TGTGCCAGCAGTTTATCTGGGGCCAACGTCCTGACTTTC; cdr3_aa: CASSLSGANVLTF
d_call: NA; j_call: TRBJ1-1; v_call: TRBV6-6; clone_size: NA; cdr3_nt: TGTGCCAGCAGTAGGACTGAGAACACTGAAGCTTTCTTT; cdr3_aa: CASSRTENTEAFF
d_call: NA; j_call: TRBJ1-5; v_call: TRBV28; clone_size: once; cdr3_nt: TGTGCCAGCAGTGAACACAATCAGCCCCAGCATTTT; cdr3_aa: CASSEHNQPQHF
d_call: NA; j_call: TRBJ1-1; v_call: TRBV29-1; clone_size: NA; cdr3_nt: TGCAGCTACTCCCAACGGACGAACACTGAAGCTTTCTTT; cdr3_aa: CSYSQRTNTEAFF